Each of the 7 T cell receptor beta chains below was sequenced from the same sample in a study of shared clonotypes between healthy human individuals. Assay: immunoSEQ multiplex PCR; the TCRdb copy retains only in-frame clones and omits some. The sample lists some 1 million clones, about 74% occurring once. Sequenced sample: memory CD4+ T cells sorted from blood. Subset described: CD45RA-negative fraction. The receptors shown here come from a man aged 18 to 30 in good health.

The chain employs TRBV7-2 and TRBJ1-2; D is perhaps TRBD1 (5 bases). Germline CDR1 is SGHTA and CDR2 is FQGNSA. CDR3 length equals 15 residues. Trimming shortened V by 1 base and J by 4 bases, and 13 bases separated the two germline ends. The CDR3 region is CASSLGGEGTYGYTF. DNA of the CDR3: TGTGCCAGCAGCTTAGGAGGGGAGGGGACCTATGGCTACACCTTC.

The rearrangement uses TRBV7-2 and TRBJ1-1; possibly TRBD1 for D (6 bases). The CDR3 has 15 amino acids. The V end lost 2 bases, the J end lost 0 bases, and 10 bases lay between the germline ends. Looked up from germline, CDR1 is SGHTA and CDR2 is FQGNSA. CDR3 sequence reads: CASSLNRGLNTEAFF. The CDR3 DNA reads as TGTGCCAGCAGCTTAAATCGGGGGCTGAACACTGAAGCTTTCTTT. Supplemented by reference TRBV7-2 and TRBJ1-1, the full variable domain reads GAGVSQSPSNKVTEKGKDVELRCDPISGHTALYWYRQSLGQGLEFLIYFQGNSAPDKSGLPSDRFSAERTGGSVSTLTIQRTQQEDSAVYLCASSLNRGLNTEAFFGQGTRLTVV.

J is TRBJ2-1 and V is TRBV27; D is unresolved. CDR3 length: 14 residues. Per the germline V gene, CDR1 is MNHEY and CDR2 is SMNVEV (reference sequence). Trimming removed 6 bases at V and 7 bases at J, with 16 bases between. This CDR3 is CASSPVALANEQFF. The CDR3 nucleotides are TGTGCCAGCAGCCCGGTGGCCCTCGCGAATGAGCAGTTCTTC.

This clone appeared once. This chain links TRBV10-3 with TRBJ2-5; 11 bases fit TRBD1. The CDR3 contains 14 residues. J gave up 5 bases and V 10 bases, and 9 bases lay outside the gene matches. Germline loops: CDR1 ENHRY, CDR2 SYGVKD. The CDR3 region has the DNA TGTGCCACAAATGGACAGGGGGCTATCGAGACCCAGTACTTC. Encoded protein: CATNGQGAIETQYF.

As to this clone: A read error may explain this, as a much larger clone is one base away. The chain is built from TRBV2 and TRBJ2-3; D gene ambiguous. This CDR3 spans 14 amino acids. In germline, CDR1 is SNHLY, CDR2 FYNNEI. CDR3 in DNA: TGTACCAGCAGTGGCACCTATAGCACAGATACGCAGTATTTT. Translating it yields CTSSGTYSTDTQYF.

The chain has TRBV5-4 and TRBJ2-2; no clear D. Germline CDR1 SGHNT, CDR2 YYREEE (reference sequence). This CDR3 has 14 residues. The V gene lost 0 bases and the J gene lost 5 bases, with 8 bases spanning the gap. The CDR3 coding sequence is TGTGCCAGCAGCTTGGGTCTCTGGACCGGGGAGCTGTTTTTT. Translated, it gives CASSLGLWTGELFF.

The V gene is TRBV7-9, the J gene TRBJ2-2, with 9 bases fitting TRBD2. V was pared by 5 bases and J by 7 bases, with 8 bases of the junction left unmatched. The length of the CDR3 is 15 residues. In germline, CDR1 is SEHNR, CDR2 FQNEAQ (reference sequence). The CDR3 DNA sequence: TGTGCCAGCAGCCACCGGCTAGCGGGAAACGGGGAGCTGTTTTTT. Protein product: CASSHRLAGNGELFF. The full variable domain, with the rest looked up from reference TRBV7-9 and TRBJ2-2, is DTGVSQNPRHKITKRGQNVTFRCDPISEHNRLYWYRQTLGQGPEFLTYFQNEAQLEKSRLLSDRFSAERPKGSFSTLEIQRTEQGDSAMYLCASSHRLAGNGELFFGEGSRLTVL.